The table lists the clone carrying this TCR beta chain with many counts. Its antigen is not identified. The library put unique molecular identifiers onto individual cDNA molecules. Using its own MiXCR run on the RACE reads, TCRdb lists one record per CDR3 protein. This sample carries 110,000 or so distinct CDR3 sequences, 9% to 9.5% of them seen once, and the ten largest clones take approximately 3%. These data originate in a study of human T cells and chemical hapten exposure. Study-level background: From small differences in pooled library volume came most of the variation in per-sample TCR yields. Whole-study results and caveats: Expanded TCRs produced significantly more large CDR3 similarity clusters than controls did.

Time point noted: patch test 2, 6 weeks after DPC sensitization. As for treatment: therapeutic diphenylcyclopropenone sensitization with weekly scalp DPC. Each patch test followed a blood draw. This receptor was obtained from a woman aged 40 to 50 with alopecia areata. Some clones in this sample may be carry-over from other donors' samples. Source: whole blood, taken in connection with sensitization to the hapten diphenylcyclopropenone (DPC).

The CDR3 sequence: CASSYVSPATGTQYF. As DNA, the CDR3 is TGTGCCAGCAGTTACGTTTCCCCGGCGACGGGGACCCAGTACTTC. V is TRBV6-5 and J is TRBJ2-5, with unresolved D. The germline V gene encodes CDR1 MNHEY and CDR2 SVGAGI. CDR3 length: 15 amino acids. V dropped 2 bases and J dropped 7 bases, with 17 bases sitting between them.